The T cell receptor (beta chain) described here comes from a study of blood T cells in healthy people across ages. Study overall: Template switching caught about one barcoded beta molecule for each two T cells.

CDR3 length equals 13 residues. With 1 base removed from V and 5 bases from J, the gap between germline ends came to 8 bases. Germline CDR1 reads LNHNV; CDR2 reads YYDKDF (reference sequence). Then a second PCR, running about 6 to 12 cycles, was carried out with a sample-barcoded 5' primer and a J-beta primer mix. Through a template-switch adaptor with 12 random nucleotides, each cDNA molecule received a tag. TCRdb reprocessed the 5' RACE reads via MiXCR and lists one record per CDR3 protein. In the table there are 1.5 million to 2 million distinct CDR3 sequences, over 25% of which are singletons. Of note for this clonotype: The target antigen is unknown.

Points from the study as a whole: TCR beta diversity was tightly associated with the proportion of naive T cells.

The receptor was derived from a woman in her twenties or thirties in good health. This chain links TRBV15 with TRBJ1-1; the D gene is possibly TRBD1 (5 bases). Specimen: blood. The CDR3 DNA is TGTGCCACCAGCAGAGCCCGGGGGACTGAAGCTTTCTTT. Translated, it gives CATSRARGTEAFF.